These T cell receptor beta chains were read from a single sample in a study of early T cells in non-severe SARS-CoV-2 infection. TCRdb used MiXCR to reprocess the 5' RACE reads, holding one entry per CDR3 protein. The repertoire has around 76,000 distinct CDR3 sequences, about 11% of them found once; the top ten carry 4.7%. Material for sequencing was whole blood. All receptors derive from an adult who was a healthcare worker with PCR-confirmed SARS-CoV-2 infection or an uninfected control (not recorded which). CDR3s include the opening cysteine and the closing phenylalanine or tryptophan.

CSARPRDRAAGYTF	TRBV20-1	TRBJ1-2
CASNSGGQYNEQFF	TRBV6-2/TRBV6-3	TRBJ2-1
CASSLDGPSYHEQYF	TRBV11-2	TRBJ2-7
CASSTRRPSGGFTDTQYF	TRBV19	TRBJ2-3
CASGPDRGVGIQYF	TRBV12-5	TRBJ2-4
CASSPRVGQSTGELFF	TRBV7-7	TRBJ2-2
CASSVASGGSDTQYF	TRBV6-4	TRBJ2-3
CASSPPTEIYGYTF	TRBV12-3/TRBV12-4	TRBJ1-2
CASTRGTQGIETQYF	TRBV5-1	TRBJ2-5
CSARDPQGANSPLHF	TRBV20-1	TRBJ1-6
CASSEAGRGHQETQYF	TRBV6-1	TRBJ2-5
CASSLRRTEAFF	TRBV11-2	TRBJ1-1
CSAGQGISYEQYF	TRBV29-1	TRBJ2-7
CSAAQTVGYGYTF	TRBV20-1	TRBJ1-2
CASSGMGTVQETQYF	TRBV7-2	TRBJ2-5
CASSTRHLGGETQYF	TRBV11-3	TRBJ2-5
CASSVDASTETQYF	TRBV9	TRBJ2-5
CASSADSGAYEQYF	TRBV10-1	TRBJ2-7
CASSSRNFRSSYNEQFF	TRBV18	TRBJ2-1
CASSPPGQAKNIQYF	TRBV18	TRBJ2-4
CASNRGLRETQYF	TRBV14	TRBJ2-5
CASSWWGREPQHF	TRBV27	TRBJ1-5
CASSPEPKGGTNEKLFF	TRBV4-3	TRBJ1-4
CASSSGPQNTEAFF	TRBV5-1	TRBJ1-1
CSVAQGQETQYF	TRBV29-1	TRBJ2-5
CASSLPGTETQYF	TRBV6-5	TRBJ2-5
CASEGTFSYNEQFF	TRBV6-1	TRBJ2-1
CASRTSGTQTNTEAFF	TRBV6-5	TRBJ1-1
CASSNWGLDTQYF	TRBV4-1	TRBJ2-3
CASSQDWAGGQIQETQYF	TRBV4-3	TRBJ2-5
CASSQPPGWGSNYEQYF	TRBV4-1	TRBJ2-7
CASSSLRQGSPYEQYF	TRBV6-5	TRBJ2-7
CASSQDWRGGYNEQFF	TRBV4-3	TRBJ2-1
CASSIIGQGRNQPQHF	TRBV19	TRBJ1-5
CASSRKDVSNEKLFF	TRBV11-2	TRBJ1-4
CASSLYTEDGYTF	TRBV3-1	TRBJ1-2
CAINLRQGEKLFF	TRBV6-1	TRBJ1-4
CASSITVNNQPQHF	TRBV19	TRBJ1-5
CASSLLQTNSPLHF	TRBV5-1	TRBJ1-6
CSVGADRTQYF	TRBV29-1	TRBJ2-3
CSAIRRLAGGRSTDTQYF	TRBV20-1	TRBJ2-3
CASSFAHTSGGNTGELFF	TRBV12-3/TRBV12-4	TRBJ2-2
CSATGTHNASLAYTGELFF	TRBV20-1	TRBJ2-2
CASSPITSAGTQYF	TRBV7-9	TRBJ2-3
CASSLEGSSYNEQFF	TRBV7-6	TRBJ2-1
CSAPGRGNSPLHF	TRBV20-1	TRBJ1-6
CASSAGGIEQFF	TRBV6-2/TRBV6-3	TRBJ2-1
CASSVDRAYEQYF	TRBV19	TRBJ2-7
CASSLVSLSYNEQFF	TRBV5-6	TRBJ2-1
CASSYPSGGASEQFF	TRBV6-2/TRBV6-3	TRBJ2-1
CASTNLGGSYNEQFF	TRBV3-1	TRBJ2-1
CASSSTDSADYEQYF	TRBV13	TRBJ2-7
CASSSLRDYEQYF	TRBV5-1	TRBJ2-7
CASSVAGGVGTEAFF	TRBV9	TRBJ1-1
CSVSDDNYGYTF	TRBV29-1	TRBJ1-2
CASSRGAGVSFPEAFF	TRBV3-1	TRBJ1-1
CASTFSPGHSFTF	TRBV5-6	TRBJ1-2
CASSRQASPLHF	TRBV14	TRBJ1-6
CASSPLGAYNEKLFF	TRBV7-2	TRBJ1-4
CASSGGNTIYF	TRBV11-2	TRBJ1-3